This T cell receptor (beta chain) emerged from a study of cytomegalovirus exposure and HLA in healthy donors. For the study at large: About 77 million unique TCRs from HLA-typed donors made up an early data release.

Notes on the study in general: Analysis was carried out at a later point, and it linked a missense DCLRE1C variant to TCR beta V- and J-gene trimming. Accurate predictions that matched the HLA-A and HLA-B alleles of most subjects were reportedly made from TCR beta sequences.

To note about this clone: The antigen is not known.

This PCR relied on a set of 60 Vbeta primers and 13 Jbeta primers. Per the study methods: Approximately 79 million unique TCR beta chains, some 10 million of them shared, were counted by a later analysis. TCRdb's table, derived via immunoSEQ multiplex PCR, lists solely in-frame clones and lacks some. Clone size and the V and J calls come from that table; the DNA yielded D and trimming. This table has about 130,000 clones, roughly four fifths appearing once. Per the germline V gene, CDR1 is SQVTM and CDR2 is ANQGSEA. The CDR3 length is 15 residues. J was trimmed by 0 bases and V by 6 bases; bases with no gene match: 5.

The rearrangement uses TRBV29-1 and TRBJ2-6; 7 nucleotides line up with TRBD1. The source is a man aged 30 to 45 in good health and CMV-seronegative. The source material was PBMCs. CDR3 region: CSVTGVGSGANVLTF. For the CDR3, the DNA is TGCAGCGTAACAGGGGTGGGCTCTGGGGCCAACGTCCTGACTTTC. Full variable domain (outside the CDR3, taken from reference TRBV29-1 and TRBJ2-6): SAVISQKPSRDICQRGTSLTIQCQVDSQVTMMFWYRQQPGQSLTLIATANQGSEATYESGFVIDKFPISRPNLTFSTLTVSNMSPEDSSIYLCSVTGVGSGANVLTFGAGSRLTVL.